This is a list of T cell receptor beta chains from one sample in a study of Ad26.COV2.S vaccination and SARS-CoV-2 variants. Only in-frame clones appear in the TCRdb table, and some are missing; sequencing was by immunoSEQ multiplex PCR. The sample consists of some 250,000 clones, 85% to 90% of them appearing once. Sequenced here: peripheral blood, sampled in a trial of Ad26.COV2.S vaccine versus placebo. The origin of the receptors is a person between 18 and 59 years old who received the Ad26.COV2.S COVID-19 vaccine or a placebo. CDR3s include the opening cysteine and the closing phenylalanine or tryptophan. The D gene is left open where the match is weak. Where a row states a size, it is once, few, many or the class of an expanded clone; other rows omit it.

clone_size	v_call	d_call	cdr3_length	j_call	cdr3_nt	cdr3_aa
NA	TRBV7-2	TRBD1	14	TRBJ1-1	TGTGCCAGCAGCTCGGGACAGGGGAACACTGAAGCTTTCTTT	CASSSGQGNTEAFF
NA	TRBV19	NA	14	TRBJ2-7	TGTGCCAGTAGGTCTACAGGGATATGGGGCGAGCAGTACTTC	CASRSTGIWGEQYF
NA	TRBV25-1	TRBD1	15	TRBJ2-1	TGTGCCAGCATCTCAGGGGGCCCCTCCTACAATGAGCAGTTCTTC	CASISGGPSYNEQFF
once	TRBV7-9	TRBD1	15	TRBJ2-5	TGTGCCAGCAGCTGGCAGACAGGGGGCATCGAGACCCAGTACTTC	CASSWQTGGIETQYF
NA	TRBV3-1/TRBV3-2	TRBD2	14	TRBJ2-5	TGTGCCAGCAGCCCCCTCGGGAGGGAAGAGACCCAGTACTTC	CASSPLGREETQYF
NA	TRBV5-1	NA	14	TRBJ1-4	TGCGCCAGCAGTCCTCAAATGGGGACGGAAAAACTGTTTTTT	CASSPQMGTEKLFF
NA	TRBV11-2	TRBD2	15	TRBJ2-1	TGTGCCAGCAGCTTAGGGCTAGCGGGAGCCAATGAGCAGTTCTTC	CASSLGLAGANEQFF
NA	TRBV6-5	NA	13	TRBJ1-6	TGTGCCAATGGATTCTCCTATAATTCACCCCTCCACTTT	CANGFSYNSPLHF
NA	TRBV4-1	NA	17	TRBJ1-3	TGCGCCAGCAGCGGCTACCTCGGCGGATACTCTGGAAACACCATATATTTT	CASSGYLGGYSGNTIYF
NA	TRBV9	NA	14	TRBJ2-1	TGTGCCAGCAGCGTAGGGACCGCAGAGGCTGAGCAGTTCTTC	CASSVGTAEAEQFF
once	TRBV4-1	TRBD1	13	TRBJ2-7	TGCGCCAGCAGCCAAGCAAACCGGGACAGACAGTACTTC	CASSQANRDRQYF
NA	TRBV19	TRBD2	15	TRBJ2-3	TGTGCCAGTATGGTGGGACTAGCGGGAGGAGATACGCAGTATTTT	CASMVGLAGGDTQYF
once	TRBV30	TRBD2	15	TRBJ2-7	TGTGCCTGGAGTGAAGGGCTAGCGGCTACCTACGAGCAGTACTTC	CAWSEGLAATYEQYF
NA	TRBV5-1	NA	14	TRBJ1-2	TGCGCCAGCAGCTTGGTTCAGGGTTCCTATGGCTACACCTTC	CASSLVQGSYGYTF
few	TRBV4-2	TRBD1	12	TRBJ1-1	TGTGCCACCGACAGGGGAGGAACTGAAGCTTTCTTT	CATDRGGTEAFF
NA	TRBV29-1	TRBD2	15	TRBJ2-1	TGCAGCGCCCCTTCAGCGGGAGCGTCCAACAATGAGCAGTTCTTC	CSAPSAGASNNEQFF
NA	TRBV5-4	NA	14	TRBJ1-2	TGTGCCAGCAGCTCTGGACAGACAGACTATGGCTACACCTTC	CASSSGQTDYGYTF
once	TRBV7-9	NA	14	TRBJ2-3	TGTGCCAGCAGCCCGGGACTCCAACCCGATACGCAGTATTTT	CASSPGLQPDTQYF
NA	TRBV6-6	TRBD1	15	TRBJ2-5	TGTGCCAGCAGTTACGCCGGTCAGGGGGAAGAGACCCAGTACTTC	CASSYAGQGEETQYF
NA	TRBV6-1	TRBD1	16	TRBJ2-7	TGTGCCAGCAGTGCACAGACAGGGGGACCTACCTACGAGCAGTACTTC	CASSAQTGGPTYEQYF
NA	TRBV9	NA	17	TRBJ2-3	TGTGCCAGCAGCGTAGAGGGCTTCGGGGGCGGCACAGATACGCAGTATTTT	CASSVEGFGGGTDTQYF
NA	TRBV4-3	NA	14	TRBJ2-1	TGCGCCAGCAGCCATGGGGGGGGCATAACAGAGCAGTTCTTC	CASSHGGGITEQFF
NA	TRBV29-1	TRBD1	15	TRBJ1-2	TGCAGCGTTGAGAACCTGGACAGGGTCACGGGTGGCTACACCTTC	CSVENLDRVTGGYTF
NA	TRBV4-3	NA	15	TRBJ2-7	TGCGCCAGCAGCCCAGGGTCCGGGACTGCCTACGAGCAGTACTTC	CASSPGSGTAYEQYF
once	TRBV9	NA	16	TRBJ2-1	TGTGCCAGCAGCGTAGGTCCGACGCCTCTCTTGTATGAGCAGTTCTTC	CASSVGPTPLLYEQFF
NA	TRBV6-2/TRBV6-3	TRBD1	15	TRBJ2-7	TGTGCCAGCAGTTGGCAACCGGGACAGGGAGGCAGTTGGTACTTC	CASSWQPGQGGSWYF
NA	TRBV4-3	NA	16	TRBJ2-3	TGCGCCAGCAGCCAAGATCGGCACAGGGGCACAGATACGCAGTATTTT	CASSQDRHRGTDTQYF
NA	TRBV19	NA	14	TRBJ2-5	TGTGCCAGTAGTATCACGGGGGCAGGGGAGACCCAGTACTTC	CASSITGAGETQYF
NA	TRBV7-6	NA	16	TRBJ2-2	TGTGCCAGCAGCTTTCTATCCGGGCATAACACCGGGGAGCTGTTTTTT	CASSFLSGHNTGELFF
NA	TRBV6-4	NA	15	TRBJ2-1	TGTGCCAGCAGCGCTGTCCCGGGGTCCTACAATGAGCAGTTCTTC	CASSAVPGSYNEQFF
NA	TRBV6-5	TRBD1	14	TRBJ2-7	TGTGCCAGCAGTAGCCTCAGACAGGGTTACGAGCAGTACTTC	CASSSLRQGYEQYF
NA	TRBV11-3	TRBD2	14	TRBJ2-1	TGTGCCAGCAGCTTAGCGGGGGGGGCCAATGAGCAGTTCTTC	CASSLAGGANEQFF
once	TRBV27	NA	14	TRBJ1-6	TGTGCCAGCAGTTTCGGACCCCTTAATTCACCCCTCCACTTT	CASSFGPLNSPLHF
NA	TRBV3-1/TRBV3-2	NA	15	TRBJ1-4	TGTGCCAGCAGCCAAGGAGACAGGCGTAATGAAAAACTGTTTTTT	CASSQGDRRNEKLFF
NA	TRBV2	TRBD1	15	TRBJ1-5	TGTGCCAGCAGTGAAAGGACAGGCGACAATCAGCCCCAGCATTTT	CASSERTGDNQPQHF
NA	TRBV9	NA	14	TRBJ2-7	TGTGCCAGCAGCGTAGTGGGAAGCTCCTACGAGCAGTACTTC	CASSVVGSSYEQYF
NA	TRBV14	NA	17	TRBJ1-3	TGTGCCAGCAGCCCATTAACGCTGGGGGCGACTGGAAACACCATATATTTT	CASSPLTLGATGNTIYF
NA	TRBV18	TRBD1	17	TRBJ1-1	TGTGCCAGCTCACCCCTCCCAGGGGGGTGGGTGAACACTGAAGCTTTCTTT	CASSPLPGGWVNTEAFF
NA	TRBV18	NA	17	TRBJ1-3	TGTGCCAGCTCACCACCGCCCAGCCGGGCGTCTGGAAACACCATATATTTT	CASSPPPSRASGNTIYF
NA	TRBV30	NA	16	TRBJ2-2	TGTGCCTGGGGCGGAGCATGGGGGCAGAGCACCGGGGAGCTGTTTTTT	CAWGGAWGQSTGELFF
NA	TRBV6-6	NA	15	TRBJ1-6	TGTGCCAGCAGTTACGGGAGCTCCTATAATTCACCCCTCCACTTT	CASSYGSSYNSPLHF
NA	TRBV11-3	NA	15	TRBJ2-1	TGTGCCAGCAGCTTAGCGGGACAACCGTCCAATGAGCAGTTCTTC	CASSLAGQPSNEQFF
NA	TRBV4-1	NA	14	TRBJ1-2	TGCGCCAGCAGACCGACAGGCTCCTCCTATGGCTACACCTTC	CASRPTGSSYGYTF
NA	TRBV27	NA	15	TRBJ2-7	TGTGCCAGCAGTTTAACCGGGACTTACCCCTACGAGCAGTACTTC	CASSLTGTYPYEQYF
once	TRBV5-1	TRBD1	15	TRBJ2-7	TGCGCCAGCAGCTTGGAGGGGACAGGGGCCTACGAGCAGTACTTC	CASSLEGTGAYEQYF
NA	TRBV5-1	NA	16	TRBJ1-6	TGCGCCAGCAGCTTGGGGGGCGGCAGGAGCAATTCACCCCTCCACTTT	CASSLGGGRSNSPLHF
once	TRBV5-8	NA	15	TRBJ2-6	TGTGCCAGCAGCTTGCAGGACTCTGGGGCCAACGTCCTGACTTTC	CASSLQDSGANVLTF
NA	TRBV18	NA	15	TRBJ2-5	TGTGCCAGCTCACCGCCGGGGCAGTTAGGAGAGACCCAGTACTTC	CASSPPGQLGETQYF
NA	TRBV30	NA	13	TRBJ2-3	TGTGCCTGGGAAGCGGGTCCCACAGATACGCAGTATTTT	CAWEAGPTDTQYF
NA	TRBV12-5	NA	13	TRBJ2-2	TGTGCTAGTGTCGCCTCGAACACCGGGGAGCTGTTTTTT	CASVASNTGELFF
NA	TRBV9	TRBD2	16	TRBJ2-7	TGTGCCAGCAGCCCGGGAGGCGGGAAGGCTGCCTACGAGCAGTACTTC	CASSPGGGKAAYEQYF
NA	TRBV7-9	TRBD1	15	TRBJ2-7	TGTGCCAGCAGCTTAGCACAGGGGCGGGTGTACGAGCAGTACTTC	CASSLAQGRVYEQYF
NA	TRBV6-5	NA	14	TRBJ2-3	TGTGCCAGCAGCCCGAGGACTACCACAGATACGCAGTATTTT	CASSPRTTTDTQYF
NA	TRBV21-1	NA	18	TRBJ1-1	TGTGCCAGCAGCAAAAGGATGAAAACTCCTATCTCGGACACTGAAGCTTTCTTT	CASSKRMKTPISDTEAFF
NA	TRBV5-4	TRBD1	15	TRBJ2-7	TGTGCCAGCAGCCCCGGGGGACAGGGGGGCTACGAGCAGTACTTC	CASSPGGQGGYEQYF
NA	TRBV2	NA	14	TRBJ2-2	TGTGCCAGCAGTGACAGGTTGAACACCGGGGAGCTGTTTTTT	CASSDRLNTGELFF